This T cell receptor (beta chain) was identified in a study of cytomegalovirus exposure and HLA in healthy donors. Whole-study context: The same platform was used for the roughly 130 validation repertoires and the approximately 670 first-cohort repertoires, a later analysis reported. Study-level results: A classifier reportedly called cytomegalovirus status with high sensitivity and specificity. In vitro checks showed that a few CMV-associated chains really do target CMV antigens.

Repertoires were generated with immunoSEQ multiplex PCR, while TCRdb's copy carries only in-frame clones and drops some. The table records approximately 20,000 clones, roughly 97% of them present only once. This CDR3 spans 15 amino acids. CDR1 is SEHNR and CDR2 is FQNEAQ in the germline V gene (reference sequence). Deletions cut 5 bases from V and 2 bases from J, with 15 bases between. On this clone itself: As yet, its antigen is unknown.

Separation from the roughly 600-subject first cohort characterized the 120-subject validation cohort, to which the donors belonged. Sequencing was carried out using PBMCs. The receptor comes from a man aged 30-40 years in good health and CMV-seropositive. The chain couples TRBV7-9 to TRBJ1-1; D is perhaps TRBD1 (6 bases). The CDR3: CASSTWTATNTEAFF. The CDR3 bases are TGTGCCAGCAGCACCTGGACAGCCACTAACACTGAAGCTTTCTTT.